Listed below are T cell receptor beta chains from one sample, sequenced in a study of blood T cell repertoires in COVID-19. Generated by immunoSEQ multiplex PCR, the TCRdb table keeps only in-frame clones and is missing some. The sample consists of 300,000 to 350,000 clones, more than 70% of them appearing once. The sample was peripheral blood. The receptors originated from a woman aged 55-70 years with COVID-19, enrolled during active disease. Each CDR3 is given with its conserved first and last residue. The D gene is left open where the match is weak. Part of the rows lack a size; the others show once, few, many or a class for expanded clones.

.	TRBV28	TRBJ2-7	TRBD1	CASNGQVAEQYF	TGTGCCAGCAACGGACAGGTAGCCGAGCAGTACTTC
.	TRBV28	TRBJ1-1	.	CASSFQGGDTEAFF	TGTGCCAGCAGTTTCCAGGGAGGGGACACTGAAGCTTTCTTT
.	TRBV18	TRBJ1-2	.	CASSPRRAGDYGYTF	TGTGCCAGCTCACCACGTCGGGCAGGGGACTATGGCTACACCTTC
.	TRBV3-1/TRBV3-2	TRBJ2-5	.	CASSRGGGRGEETQYF	TGTGCCAGCAGCCGAGGGGGAGGGCGAGGAGAAGAGACCCAGTACTTC
.	TRBV19	TRBJ2-1	.	CASSISAGGTFYNEQFF	TGTGCCAGTAGTATATCGGCAGGCGGGACTTTCTACAATGAGCAGTTCTTC
.	TRBV3-1/TRBV3-2	TRBJ1-1	TRBD1	CASSQARVGGRLNTEAFF	TGTGCCAGCAGCCAAGCCAGGGTAGGGGGCCGACTTAACACTGAAGCTTTCTTT
.	TRBV18	TRBJ2-3	TRBD2	CASLPRGTADTQYF	TGTGCCAGCTTACCGCGGGGGACGGCAGATACGCAGTATTTT
.	TRBV7-9	TRBJ1-5	.	CASSRDNNQPQHF	TGTGCCAGCAGCCGGGACAATAATCAGCCCCAGCATTTT
few	TRBV19	TRBJ1-6	.	CASSVGGDSPLHF	TGTGCCAGTAGTGTGGGAGGGGATTCACCCCTCCACTTT
.	TRBV14	TRBJ1-2	TRBD1	CASSPTGTAINYGYTF	TGTGCCAGCAGCCCAACCGGGACAGCTATTAACTATGGCTACACCTTC
.	TRBV2	TRBJ2-5	TRBD1	CASSEDRGTETQYF	TGTGCCAGCAGTGAAGACAGGGGGACGGAGACCCAGTACTTC
.	TRBV5-6	TRBJ2-2	.	CASSLARSPSTGELFF	TGTGCCAGCAGCTTGGCCCGAAGTCCCAGCACCGGGGAGCTGTTTTTT
few	TRBV10-3	TRBJ1-1	.	CAISGQPNTEAFF	TGTGCCATCAGCGGACAGCCGAACACTGAAGCTTTCTTT
.	TRBV7-8	TRBJ1-1	.	CASSDDRNTEAFF	TGTGCCAGCAGCGACGACAGGAACACTGAAGCTTTCTTT
.	TRBV2	TRBJ2-3	TRBD1	CASQRQGASRDTQYF	TGTGCCAGCCAACGACAGGGGGCTAGCAGGGATACGCAGTATTTT
.	TRBV18	TRBJ2-1	TRBD1	CASSPPATGGNNEQFF	TGTGCCAGCTCACCACCGGCGACAGGGGGGAACAATGAGCAGTTCTTC
.	TRBV3-1/TRBV3-2	TRBJ2-1	.	CASSQGPGIYNEQFF	TGTGCCAGCAGCCAAGGACCAGGGATATACAATGAGCAGTTCTTC
.	TRBV6-5	TRBJ2-5	.	CASSSGIAPKETQYF	TGTGCCAGCAGTTCCGGGATAGCCCCAAAAGAGACCCAGTACTTC
.	TRBV19	TRBJ2-7	.	CASSESYEQYF	TGTGCCAGTAGTGAGTCCTACGAGCAGTACTTC
.	TRBV2	TRBJ1-2	.	CASRESRSGGYTF	TGTGCCAGCAGGGAAAGTCGGTCGGGTGGCTACACCTTC
.	TRBV6-4	TRBJ1-1	.	CASSDSSAGLTEAFF	TGTGCCAGCAGTGACTCGAGTGCAGGGTTGACTGAAGCTTTCTTT
.	TRBV5-5	TRBJ2-7	TRBD1	CASSLPGQAEQYF	TGTGCCAGCAGCTTACCGGGACAGGCAGAGCAGTACTTC
.	TRBV28	TRBJ2-1	.	CASSWGGGQPNSYNEQFF	TGTGCCAGCAGTTGGGGCGGGGGCCAGCCCAACTCCTACAATGAGCAGTTCTTC
many	TRBV9	TRBJ2-1	TRBD2	CASSASLAGGVYNEQFF	TGTGCCAGCAGCGCGTCTCTAGCGGGGGGGGTATACAATGAGCAGTTCTTC
once	TRBV2	TRBJ1-4	.	CASSEMSGDEKLFF	TGTGCCAGCAGTGAAATGTCCGGGGATGAAAAACTGTTTTTT
once	TRBV7-2	TRBJ2-7	.	CASSAIYEQYF	TGTGCCAGCAGTGCTATCTACGAGCAGTACTTC
.	TRBV19	TRBJ1-2	.	CASSMQIVSGYTF	TGTGCCAGTAGTATGCAAATCGTCAGTGGCTACACCTTC
.	TRBV6-6	TRBJ1-5	.	CASSRGSNQPQHF	TGTGCCAGCAGTAGAGGTAGCAATCAGCCCCAGCATTTT
once	TRBV24-1	TRBJ2-3	TRBD2	CATSRGGTTDTQYF	TGTGCCACCAGTCGGGGGGGGACTACAGATACGCAGTATTTT
.	TRBV5-4	TRBJ2-2	.	CASSLELANTGELFF	TGTGCCAGCAGCTTGGAATTAGCGAACACCGGGGAGCTGTTTTTT
once	TRBV9	TRBJ2-3	.	CASSVTSTDTQYF	TGTGCCAGCAGCGTCACTAGCACAGATACGCAGTATTTT
.	TRBV6-2/TRBV6-3	TRBJ2-2	TRBD1	CASSESGTGGGELFF	TGTGCCAGCAGCGAGTCCGGGACAGGGGGCGGGGAGCTGTTTTTT
once	TRBV20-1	TRBJ1-1	TRBD1	CSASRQGAEAFF	TGCAGTGCTAGTCGACAGGGGGCGGAAGCTTTCTTT